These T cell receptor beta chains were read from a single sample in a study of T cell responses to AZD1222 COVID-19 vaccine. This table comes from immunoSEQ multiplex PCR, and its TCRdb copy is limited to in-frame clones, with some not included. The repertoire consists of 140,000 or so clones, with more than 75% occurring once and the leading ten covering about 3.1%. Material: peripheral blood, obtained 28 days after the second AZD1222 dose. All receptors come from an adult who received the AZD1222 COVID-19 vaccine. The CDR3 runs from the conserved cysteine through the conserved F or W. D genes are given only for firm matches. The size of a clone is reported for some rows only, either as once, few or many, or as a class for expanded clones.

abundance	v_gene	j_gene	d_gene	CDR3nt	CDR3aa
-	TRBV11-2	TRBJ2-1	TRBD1	TGTGCCAGCAGCTTAGATCTTGGGACAGTCTACAATGAGCAGTTCTTC	CASSLDLGTVYNEQFF
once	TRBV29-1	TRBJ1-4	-	TGCAGCGCCTCGAGGGCGGTAGGGGAAAAACTGTTTTTT	CSASRAVGEKLFF
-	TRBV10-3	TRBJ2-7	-	TGTGCCATCAGTGCCCCCGGCTTGCAGCAGTACTTC	CAISAPGLQQYF
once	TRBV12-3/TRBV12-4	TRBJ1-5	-	TGTGCCAGCAGTTTCCCGGGACAGCCCCAGCATTTT	CASSFPGQPQHF
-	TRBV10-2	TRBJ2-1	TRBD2	TGCGCCAGCAGTCCCGGACTAGACAATGAGCAGTTCTTC	CASSPGLDNEQFF
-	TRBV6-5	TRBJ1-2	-	TGTGCCAGCAGTTATGGACAGTATGGCTACACCTTC	CASSYGQYGYTF
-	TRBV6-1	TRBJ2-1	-	TGTGCCAGCAGTGAAACGGGGACCTACAATGAGCAGTTCTTC	CASSETGTYNEQFF
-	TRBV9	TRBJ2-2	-	TGTGCCAGCAGCGTCTCGCCCACCGGGGAGCTGTTTTTT	CASSVSPTGELFF
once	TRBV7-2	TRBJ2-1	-	TGTGCCAGCAGAGCCCGGGATGAGCAGTTCTTC	CASRARDEQFF
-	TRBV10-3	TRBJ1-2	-	TGTGCCATCAGTGAGGCGTTAGCTAACTATGGCTACACCTTC	CAISEALANYGYTF
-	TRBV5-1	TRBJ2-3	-	TGCGCCAGCAGCTTGAAGCAGGATACGCAGTATTTT	CASSLKQDTQYF
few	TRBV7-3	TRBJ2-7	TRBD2	TGTGCCAGCAGCTTAGTTGCTAGCGGAGGCGAGGCCTCCTACGAGCAGTACTTC	CASSLVASGGEASYEQYF
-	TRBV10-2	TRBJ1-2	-	TGCGCCAGCCGTGGACCGTATGGCTACACCTTC	CASRGPYGYTF
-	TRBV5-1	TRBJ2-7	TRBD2	TGCGCCAGCAGCTTGGCCCTAGCGGGAGGCTACGAGCAGTACTTC	CASSLALAGGYEQYF
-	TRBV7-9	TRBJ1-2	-	TGTGCCAGCAGCTTAGTCACGGGATCCTATGGCTACACCTTC	CASSLVTGSYGYTF
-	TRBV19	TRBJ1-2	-	TGTGCCAGTAGCGAGGCCGCCTATGGGGCCTATGGCTACACCTTC	CASSEAAYGAYGYTF
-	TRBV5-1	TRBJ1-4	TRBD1	TGCGCCAGCAGCATACAGGGGGGCGTTAATGAAAAACTGTTTTTT	CASSIQGGVNEKLFF
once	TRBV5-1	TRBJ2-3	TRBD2	TGCGCCAGCAGCATGATAAGCGGGAGGGCCACAGATACGCAGTATTTT	CASSMISGRATDTQYF
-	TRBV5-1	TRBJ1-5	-	TGCGCCAGCAGCTTGGCCGGCAGCAATCAGCCCCAGCATTTT	CASSLAGSNQPQHF
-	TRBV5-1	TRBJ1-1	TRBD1	TGCGCCAGCAGCTATTTGACAGGGGGCTCAGGCACTGAAGCTTTCTTT	CASSYLTGGSGTEAFF
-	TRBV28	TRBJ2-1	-	TGTGCCAGCAGTTTATGGACTACGGTTCACAATGAGCAGTTCTTC	CASSLWTTVHNEQFF
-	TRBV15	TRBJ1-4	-	TGTGCCACCAGCGGCCAGATTCCGGGACCTAATGAAAAACTGTTTTTT	CATSGQIPGPNEKLFF
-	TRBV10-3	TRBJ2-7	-	TGTGCCATCAGTGAGCTCCAGGGCCCCAACGAGCAGTACTTC	CAISELQGPNEQYF
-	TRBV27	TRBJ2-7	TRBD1	TGTGCCAGCAGTCGGACAGGGGCCTACGAGCAGTACTTC	CASSRTGAYEQYF
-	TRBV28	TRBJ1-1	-	TGTGCCAGCAGTTTCCCCCAGGGCCCGAACACTGAAGCTTTCTTT	CASSFPQGPNTEAFF
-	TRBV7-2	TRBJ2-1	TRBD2	TGTGCCAGCAGCTTCGCAGCGGGAGAGTCCTACAATGAGCAGTTCTTC	CASSFAAGESYNEQFF
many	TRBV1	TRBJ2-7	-	TGCACCAGCAGCCAACGACGGAGACTGGACTACGAGCAGTACTTC	CTSSQRRRLDYEQYF
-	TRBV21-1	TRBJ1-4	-	TGTGCCAGCAGGGATAATGAAAAACTGTTTTTT	CASRDNEKLFF
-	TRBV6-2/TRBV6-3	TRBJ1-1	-	TGTGCCAGCAGCCCGACCGGTTCTATTGAAGCTTTCTTT	CASSPTGSIEAFF
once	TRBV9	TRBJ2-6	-	TGTGCCAGCAGTACATCAAGTGCTGGGGCCAACGTCCTGACTTTC	CASSTSSAGANVLTF
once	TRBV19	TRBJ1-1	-	TGTGCCAGCAAATTCAATTCGAACACTGAAGCTTTCTTT	CASKFNSNTEAFF
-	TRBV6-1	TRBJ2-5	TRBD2	TGTGCCAGCAGTGCGACCTCAGCGGGAGCGGGGGAGACCCAGTACTTC	CASSATSAGAGETQYF
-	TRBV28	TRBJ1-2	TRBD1	TGTGCCAGCAGGCAGGGGGGTGATTACTATGGCTACACCTTC	CASRQGGDYYGYTF
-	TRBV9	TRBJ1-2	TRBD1	TGTGCCAGCAGCGTCCGAGGGGGCGATGGCTACACCTTC	CASSVRGGDGYTF
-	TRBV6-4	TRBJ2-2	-	TGTGCCAGCGAGGCTAATTGGGGTACCGGGGAGCTGTTTTTT	CASEANWGTGELFF
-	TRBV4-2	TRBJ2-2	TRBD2	TGTGCCAGCAGCAAACTAGCGGGGGGCCACCTTAACACCGGGGAGCTGTTTTTT	CASSKLAGGHLNTGELFF
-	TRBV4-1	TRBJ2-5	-	TGCGCCAGCAGCCAAGGGCTCTTGGGATGGCAGGCAGGAAAGACCCAGTACTTC	CASSQGLLGWQAGKTQYF
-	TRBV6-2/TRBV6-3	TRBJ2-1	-	TGTGCCAGCAGTTATCGGGGGGCGAGGGAGTTCTTC	CASSYRGAREFF
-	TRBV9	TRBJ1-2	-	TGTGCCAGCAGCGCCTTACAGGGTGACTATGGCTACACCTTC	CASSALQGDYGYTF
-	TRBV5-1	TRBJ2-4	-	TGCGCCAGCAGCTTGGGTTTAAGGCAGAGCGAAAACATTCAGTACTTC	CASSLGLRQSENIQYF
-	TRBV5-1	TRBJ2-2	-	TGCGCCAGCAGCTTGGGTTCGAACACCGGGGAGCTGTTTTTT	CASSLGSNTGELFF
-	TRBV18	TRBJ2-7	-	TGTGCCAGCTCACTTGCAGGGAGCGCCTACGAGCAGTACTTC	CASSLAGSAYEQYF
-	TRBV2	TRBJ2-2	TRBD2	TGTGCCAGCAGTGGCGCTAGCGGGGGGGTAGGCACCGGGGAGCTGTTTTTT	CASSGASGGVGTGELFF
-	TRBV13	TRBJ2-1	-	TGTGCCAGCAGCTTAGCCTATTCGAGAAATGAGCAGTTCTTC	CASSLAYSRNEQFF
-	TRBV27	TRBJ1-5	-	TGTGCCAGCAGTTTTTTCGGCAGCAATCAGCCCCAGCATTTT	CASSFFGSNQPQHF
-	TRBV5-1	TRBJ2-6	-	TGCGCCAGCAGCTCGCATTACTCTGGGGCCAACGTCCTGACTTTC	CASSSHYSGANVLTF
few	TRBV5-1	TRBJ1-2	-	TGCGCCAGCAGCTTGGCATTCGGGTTTTACTATGGCTACACCTTC	CASSLAFGFYYGYTF
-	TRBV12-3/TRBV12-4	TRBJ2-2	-	TGTGCCAGCAGTTCCACTGACGGGGAGCTGTTTTTT	CASSSTDGELFF
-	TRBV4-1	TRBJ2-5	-	TGCGCCAGCAGCCAGCTCAGAGGAGAGACCCAGTACTTC	CASSQLRGETQYF
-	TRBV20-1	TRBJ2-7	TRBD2	TGCAGTGCTAGTGGGCCGGGAGGGGGCGAGCAGTACTTC	CSASGPGGGEQYF